One sample yielded the 11 T cell receptor beta chains listed below, sequenced in a study of vaccination and CD4 T cells after COVID-19 (dated by TCRdb to between 2021 and 2024). The method behind the library was PCR. The sequencer was an Illumina iSeq 100. At the Johns Hopkins FTIC core, DNA from the cultured CD4+ T cells underwent TCR sequencing with the Oncomine TCR Beta short-read assay. TCRdb reprocessing: public reads trimmed at Q25 with fastp, clones called with MiXCR, in-frame beta chains kept. Entries are consolidated by CDR3 protein sequence, retaining the most common genes and DNA. Present in this sample are some 15,000 distinct CDR3 sequences, roughly 45% of which were seen just once. The ten largest make up around a sixth of the sample. The treatment or condition tag for this specimen amounts to: approximately 10-day PBMC culture with coronavirus spike peptide pools or control peptides (ViraFEST assay).

No antigen is known for these receptors. The sample consisted of cultured CD4+ T cells from blood. These receptors were taken from a human donor with COVID-19.

The J gene is TRBJ2-7, the V gene TRBV7-9; D could derive from TRBD1 or TRBD2 (7 bases each). The ends were cut back, 5 bases at V and 7 bases at J, with 15 bases in the middle. The CDR3 consists of 13 residues. From germline, CDR1 is SEHNR and CDR2 FQNEAQ (reference sequence). DNA of the CDR3: TGTGCCAGCAGCCACAGGGGAGGGGGGGAGCAGTACTTC. Protein sequence: CASSHRGGGEQYF.

The rearrangement joins TRBV27 to TRBJ1-2; possible D gene TRBD1, 5 bases. V was shortened by 6 bases and J by 4 bases, with 15 bases between the two germline ends. Germline values: CDR1 MNHEY, CDR2 SMNVEV (reference sequence). CDR3 length: 14 residues. The CDR3: CASSATGRGYGYTF. As DNA, the CDR3 is TGTGCCAGCAGCGCTACAGGACGCGGCTATGGCTACACCTTC.

This clonotype was detected only a few times. The V call is TRBV6-4, the J call TRBJ1-5, with D possibly matching TRBD1 (5 bases). Germline assignment: CDR1 MRHNA and CDR2 SNTAGT. The V and J ends lost 4 bases and 6 bases respectively, with 13 bases between them. The CDR3 sequence is 14 residues long. Here the CDR3 reads CASSAQGVGQPQHF. The CDR3 DNA reads TGTGCCAGCAGTGCCCAGGGTGTTGGTCAGCCCCAGCATTTT.

This clonotype came up a few times. V is TRBV19 and J is TRBJ1-5, with TRBD1 matching 10 bases. This CDR3 is built from 16 residues. The junction had 9 bases not matched to a gene; V was cut back by 6 bases and J by 4 bases. CDR1 and CDR2 (germline): LNHDA, SQIVND (reference sequence). The CDR3 loop reads CASSDLPGQGNQPQHF. The DNA of the CDR3 is TGTGCCAGTAGCGACCTCCCGGGACAGGGGAATCAGCCCCAGCATTTT.

This clonotype showed up just a few times. This chain links TRBV25-1 with TRBJ1-3; D gene uncertain. This CDR3 has 14 amino acids. V lost 0 bases to trimming and J lost 0 bases, with 3 bases between them. CDR1 MGHDK and CDR2 SYGVNS come from the germline V gene. The CDR3 DNA is TGTGCCAGCAGTGAATACGGCTCTGGAAACACCATATATTTT. This translates into CASSEYGSGNTIYF.

Only a few counts were recorded for this clonotype. This sequence joins TRBV11-2 and TRBJ2-7; D may be TRBD2 (5 bases). CDR1 and CDR2 from the germline V gene are SGHAT and FQNNGV. This CDR3 has 14 amino acids. Trimming pared 5 bases from V and 2 bases from J, leaving 13 bases between. The CDR3 sequence: CASSPGRGTYEQYF. Here the CDR3 DNA reads TGTGCCAGCAGCCCAGGCCGGGGTACCTACGAGCAGTACTTC.

The gene calls are TRBV12-3 or TRBV12-4 and TRBJ1-5; a weak D match, TRBD1 (5 bases). V was trimmed by 6 bases and J by 11 bases, leaving 17 bases between them. The CDR3 has 13 amino acids. CDR3 sequence reads: CASRRINGGSQHF. The CDR3 DNA sequence: TGTGCCAGCAGGAGGATAAACGGGGGATCCCAGCATTTT.

V usage is TRBV12-5 and J usage is TRBJ1-2; weak D call: TRBD1 (5 bases). The CDR3 has 14 amino acids. Trimming left V 7 bases short and J 7 bases short, with 19 bases between. Looked up from germline, CDR1 is LGHNT and CDR2 is FRNRAP. The CDR3 loop is CASALGAVRGGYTF. DNA for the CDR3: TGTGCTAGTGCCCTAGGGGCTGTGAGAGGTGGCTACACCTTC.

The J gene is TRBJ2-5, the V gene TRBV11-2; 14 bases fit TRBD2. Looked up from germline, CDR1 is SGHAT and CDR2 is FQNNGV. The CDR3 loop spans 17 amino acids. The ends lost 5 bases at V and 5 bases at J; junction bases unmatched: 10. For the CDR3, the DNA is TGTGCCAGCAGCCAAAGGACTAGCGGGGGGATGAGGGAGACCCAGTACTTC. Translation: CASSQRTSGGMRETQYF.

V is TRBV20-1 and J is TRBJ1-2; 8 bases map to TRBD1. In germline, CDR1 is DFQATT, CDR2 SNEGSKA (reference sequence). This CDR3 is 14 amino acids long. V shed 5 bases and J 3 bases; nucleotides not matched to a gene: 8. CDR3 sequence reads: CSALGQGWDYGYTF. The CDR3 bases are TGCAGTGCTCTCGGACAGGGATGGGACTATGGCTACACCTTC.

There are a few counts of this clonotype. V and J are TRBV19 and TRBJ1-5; 8 nucleotides line up with TRBD1. The CDR3 runs 14 residues. Trimming cost V 7 bases and J 5 bases; bases outside gene matches: 7. Germline assignment: CDR1 LNHDA and CDR2 SQIVND (reference sequence). CDR3 amino acids: CASNDRGADQPQHF. CDR3 in DNA: TGTGCCAGTAACGACAGGGGAGCGGATCAGCCCCAGCATTTT.